A single sample gave rise to the 9 T cell receptor beta chains below, sequenced in a study of beta chain features in type 1 diabetes. Whole-study findings and limits: Across all four CD4+ subsets, people with type 1 diabetes showed modestly shorter TCRB CDR3s.

Their antigens remain unidentified. Every isolated RNA sample was fully reverse transcribed, so sequencing captured expressed TCRB transcripts. The assay was immunoSEQ multiplex PCR, and TCRdb's table has in-frame clones only and misses some. This sample yields more than 120,000 clones, of which around an eighth are seen a single time; approximately 1.3% belongs to the top ten. The specimen was central memory CD4+ T cells from blood. The receptors stem from a man aged 18 to 29 with type 1 diabetes.

This clone was detected a few times. This chain joins TRBV19 and TRBJ1-4; 9 nucleotides agree with TRBD1. The germline gives CDR1 LNHDA, CDR2 SQIVND (reference sequence). J gave up 7 bases and V 11 bases, and 8 bases lay outside the gene matches. The CDR3 runs to 13 residues. The chain's CDR3 is CASSDRGSEKLFF. CDR3 coding DNA: TGTGCCTCCTCGGACAGGGGAAGTGAAAAACTGTTTTTT.

In its sample, this clone was seen a few times. The chain couples TRBV18 to TRBJ1-1; D not resolved. Trimming took off 3 bases at V and 6 bases at J, with 20 bases between the two ends. This CDR3 has 16 residues. Germline assignment: CDR1 KGHSH and CDR2 LQKENI. For the CDR3, the DNA is TGTGCCAGCTCACCCCCGGGTGCGGTCAGCGCTCCTGAAGCTTTCTTT. Protein sequence: CASSPPGAVSAPEAFF.

This clone was seen at least ten times. V and J are TRBV5-1 and TRBJ2-1, with D unresolved. V lost 4 bases to trimming and J lost 9 bases, with 14 bases between them. Germline loops: CDR1 SGHRS, CDR2 YFSETQ. The CDR3 runs to 13 residues. CDR3 sequence reads: CASSPVLDGEQFF. CDR3 bases: TGCGCCAGCAGCCCTGTTCTAGACGGTGAGCAGTTCTTC.

The chain is built from TRBV6-1 and TRBJ1-6; TRBD1 aligns across 8 bases. This CDR3 region has 13 residues. Germline trimming cut 8 bases from V and 7 bases from J; bases unmatched to any gene: 4. Germline CDR1 reads MNHNS; CDR2 reads SASEGT. The CDR3 DNA follows: TGTGCCAGCGGACAGGGATTGAATTCACCCCTCCACTTT. Its protein is CASGQGLNSPLHF.

The table lists this clone with a few counts. V is TRBV11-2 and J is TRBJ1-1; D is uncertain. The germline V gene encodes CDR1 SGHAT and CDR2 FQNNGV. V lost 0 bases, J lost 4 bases, and 9 bases lay in between. This CDR3 spans 14 amino acids. As DNA, the CDR3 is TGTGCCAGCAGCTTAGAGGGTGGGGTCACTGAAGCTTTCTTT. This sequence encodes CASSLEGGVTEAFF.

The chain uses TRBV29-1 and TRBJ1-4, with D perhaps matching TRBD1 (6 bases). Trimming pared 4 bases from V and 14 bases from J, leaving 17 bases between. This CDR3 has 12 amino acids. Germline V gene data show CDR1 as SQVTM and CDR2 as ANQGSEA. CDR3 sequence reads: CSVGSGAGGLFF. CDR3 nucleotide sequence: TGCAGCGTTGGGTCGGGGGCTGGAGGGCTGTTTTTT.

The sample holds a few counts of this clone. The chain is built from TRBV7-7 and TRBJ2-5; 9 bases line up with TRBD2. The V segment lost 0 bases and the J segment 2 bases; nucleotides outside the gene matches: 4. This CDR3 has 16 residues. From germline, CDR1 is SSHAT and CDR2 FNYEAQ (reference sequence). In DNA form, the CDR3 reads TGTGCCAGCAGCTTAGCTGGCGGGGGGGCTCAAGAGACCCAGTACTTC. As protein: CASSLAGGGAQETQYF.

CDR3 in DNA: TGTGCCAGCAGCTTGGTCACATCCCCCTCAGTTACTCATGGCTACACCTTC. Its protein is CASSLVTSPSVTHGYTF. The gene calls are TRBV5-6 and TRBJ1-2, with D unresolved. Trimming left V 0 bases short and J 6 bases short, with 21 bases between. The CDR3 extends over 17 amino acids. Per germline, CDR1 SGHDT and CDR2 YYEEEE.

This chain uses TRBV19 with TRBJ2-5, with unresolved D. V was pared by 6 bases and J by 0 bases, with 11 bases between. Germline lookup yields CDR1 LNHDA and CDR2 SQIVND (reference sequence). CDR3 length equals 14 residues. The CDR3 spells CASSLGTYQETQYF. The CDR3 DNA follows: TGTGCCAGTAGCCTCGGAACTTACCAAGAGACCCAGTACTTC.